Listed below are T cell receptor beta chains from one sample, sequenced in a study of blood T cell repertoires in COVID-19. Profiling relied on immunoSEQ multiplex PCR, and the TCRdb table lists in-frame clones only, not all of them. The sample has roughly 130,000 clones; roughly 90% are singletons. Sequencing was done on a sample of peripheral blood. The receptors were sampled from a middle-aged man with acute or convalescent COVID-19. Both conserved end residues are trimmed from each CDR3. Rows may omit the clone size; those that give it use once, few, many or a size class.

j_call: TRBJ1-2
clone_size: NA
v_call: TRBV18
cdr3_aa: ASSPRQGAETNYGYT

j_call: TRBJ2-3
clone_size: NA
v_call: TRBV24-1
cdr3_aa: ATSDPGTPGTLTDTQY

j_call: TRBJ2-1
clone_size: NA
v_call: TRBV6-6
cdr3_aa: ASSPGLAGVKDSYNEQF

j_call: TRBJ2-2
clone_size: NA
v_call: TRBV5-1
cdr3_aa: ASSVNPGTGTSGELF

j_call: TRBJ1-1
clone_size: NA
v_call: TRBV12-3/TRBV12-4
cdr3_aa: ASSFETGITF

j_call: TRBJ1-4
clone_size: NA
v_call: TRBV5-1
cdr3_aa: ASSLAGATNEKLF

j_call: TRBJ1-1
clone_size: NA
v_call: TRBV6-5
cdr3_aa: ASSYSRNTEAF

j_call: TRBJ2-7
clone_size: NA
v_call: TRBV20-1
cdr3_aa: SASAGRALYEQY

j_call: TRBJ1-6
clone_size: NA
v_call: TRBV30
cdr3_aa: ARSGTPNSPLH

j_call: TRBJ2-7
clone_size: NA
v_call: TRBV5-1
cdr3_aa: ASSTSLVGYEQY

j_call: TRBJ1-1
clone_size: NA
v_call: TRBV7-2
cdr3_aa: ASSLAGWGSTEAF

j_call: TRBJ2-1
clone_size: few
v_call: TRBV11-3
cdr3_aa: ASSLSSGGLNEQF

j_call: TRBJ1-2
clone_size: NA
v_call: TRBV19
cdr3_aa: ASSIDSAPGDGYT

j_call: TRBJ1-6
clone_size: once
v_call: TRBV30
cdr3_aa: AWSVVTEALH

j_call: TRBJ1-4
clone_size: NA
v_call: TRBV5-1
cdr3_aa: ASSHPGQGSTNEKLF

j_call: TRBJ2-5
clone_size: NA
v_call: TRBV14
cdr3_aa: ASSPFGGTGETQY

j_call: TRBJ1-1
clone_size: NA
v_call: TRBV3-1/TRBV3-2
cdr3_aa: ASSRTGARTEAF

j_call: TRBJ2-3
clone_size: NA
v_call: TRBV27
cdr3_aa: ASRYGLSDTQY

j_call: TRBJ2-5
clone_size: NA
v_call: TRBV5-5
cdr3_aa: ASISWGQFQETQY

j_call: TRBJ2-5
clone_size: NA
v_call: TRBV19
cdr3_aa: ASRTGTSGETQY

j_call: TRBJ1-1
clone_size: NA
v_call: TRBV10-1
cdr3_aa: ASRQGLDTEAF

j_call: TRBJ1-2
clone_size: NA
v_call: TRBV2
cdr3_aa: ASGTYRPGVNYGYT

j_call: TRBJ1-1
clone_size: NA
v_call: TRBV5-1
cdr3_aa: ASSLIQGGNTEAF

j_call: TRBJ2-2
clone_size: once
v_call: TRBV4-1
cdr3_aa: ASSQVQQGEKMKNTGELF

j_call: TRBJ1-2
clone_size: once
v_call: TRBV15
cdr3_aa: ATSRERAPYGYT

j_call: TRBJ2-1
clone_size: few
v_call: TRBV5-4
cdr3_aa: ASSPLAGLGDEQF

j_call: TRBJ1-2
clone_size: NA
v_call: TRBV7-9
cdr3_aa: ASSSHPYGTGGDYGYT

j_call: TRBJ2-3
clone_size: NA
v_call: TRBV11-1
cdr3_aa: ASSLVGGESDTQY

j_call: TRBJ1-4
clone_size: NA
v_call: TRBV10-2
cdr3_aa: ATSGSGGRANEKLF

j_call: TRBJ1-5
clone_size: NA
v_call: TRBV6-2/TRBV6-3
cdr3_aa: ASSWDGGGDQPQH

j_call: TRBJ1-5
clone_size: NA
v_call: TRBV2
cdr3_aa: ASRQDSYSNQPQH

j_call: TRBJ2-3
clone_size: NA
v_call: TRBV5-1
cdr3_aa: ASSFASRTDTQY

j_call: TRBJ2-5
clone_size: NA
v_call: TRBV7-9
cdr3_aa: ASSPPGLAGSQETQY

j_call: TRBJ2-6
clone_size: NA
v_call: TRBV30
cdr3_aa: AWSTSAGQGALGANVLT

j_call: TRBJ1-4
clone_size: NA
v_call: TRBV7-6
cdr3_aa: ASSLGGIHNEKLF

j_call: TRBJ1-2
clone_size: NA
v_call: TRBV2
cdr3_aa: ASSQIQGRIDGYT

j_call: TRBJ1-2
clone_size: NA
v_call: TRBV6-5
cdr3_aa: ASTEGPQGYT

j_call: TRBJ2-3
clone_size: NA
v_call: TRBV24-1
cdr3_aa: ATSDLLASTDTQY